This is a list of T cell receptor beta chains from one sample in a study of OX40 agonist ivuxolimab in advanced cancers. TCRdb's copy holds only in-frame clones and misses some; the assay was immunoSEQ multiplex PCR. The profile shows under 80,000 clones, 88% of them singletons. The source was CD4+ or CD8+ T cells sorted from blood, collected in a trial of the OX40 agonist ivuxolimab. These receptor sequences come from an adult with an advanced solid tumor such as melanoma, head and neck, liver or kidney cancer. Each CDR3 is given with its conserved first and last residue. The order of the fields is V gene, clone size, D gene, J gene, CDR3 protein, CDR3 DNA. D genes are given only for firm matches. The size field is filled for only some rows; it gives once, few, many or a size class.

TRBV6-1	once	TRBD1	TRBJ2-7	CASVPGQSYEQYF	TGTGCCAGCGTACCGGGACAGAGTTACGAGCAGTACTTC
TRBV2	NA	NA	TRBJ1-2	CASSPIGDGYTF	TGTGCCAGCAGTCCTATAGGGGATGGCTACACCTTC
TRBV7-9	once	NA	TRBJ2-3	CASRSTGDTQYF	TGTGCCAGCAGATCTACAGGGGATACGCAGTATTTT
TRBV7-6	NA	NA	TRBJ2-3	CASSLGFSTDTQYF	TGTGCCAGCAGCCTGGGATTTAGCACAGATACGCAGTATTTT
TRBV7-7	NA	TRBD1	TRBJ2-5	CASSLGGQIFQETQYF	TGTGCTAGCAGCTTAGGGGGACAGATTTTCCAAGAGACCCAGTACTTC
TRBV11-2	few	NA	TRBJ1-4	CASSLARDTWGEKLFF	TGTGCCAGCAGCTTAGCGCGGGACACTTGGGGTGAAAAACTGTTTTTT
TRBV4-2	NA	NA	TRBJ2-5	CASSQVQGKRETQYF	TGTGCCAGCAGCCAAGTGCAGGGGAAACGAGAGACCCAGTACTTC
TRBV2	NA	NA	TRBJ1-4	CASSGGARGWTNEKLFF	TGTGCCAGCAGTGGTGGAGCGAGGGGCTGGACTAATGAAAAACTGTTTTTT
TRBV19	NA	NA	TRBJ2-3	CASSIAAVTDTQYF	TGTGCCAGTAGTATAGCGGCAGTCACAGATACGCAGTATTTT
TRBV4-1	NA	TRBD1	TRBJ1-3	CASSQVGQGRNTIYF	TGCGCCAGCAGCCAAGTGGGACAGGGAAGAAACACCATATATTTT
TRBV10-2	NA	NA	TRBJ1-1	CASSVYGEWSEAFF	TGCGCCAGCAGTGTATACGGGGAGTGGTCTGAAGCTTTCTTT
TRBV29-1	once	NA	TRBJ2-2	CSAPGPNTGELFF	TGCAGCGCTCCGGGACCCAACACCGGGGAGCTGTTTTTT
TRBV18	NA	TRBD1	TRBJ1-5	CASSSGQGSSNQPQHF	TGTGCCAGCTCATCGGGACAGGGATCGAGCAATCAGCCCCAGCATTTT
TRBV28	NA	NA	TRBJ2-7	CASSSGMGTRPYEQYF	TGTGCCAGCAGTTCAGGAATGGGGACGAGACCCTACGAGCAGTACTTC
TRBV7-3	NA	NA	TRBJ2-3	CASSRGASTDTQYF	TGTGCCAGCAGTCGAGGGGCTAGCACAGATACGCAGTATTTT
TRBV29-1	NA	TRBD2	TRBJ2-1	CSVAGLAGARNEQFF	TGCAGCGTTGCTGGGTTAGCGGGAGCACGGAATGAGCAGTTCTTC
TRBV19	NA	NA	TRBJ2-5	CASSTTGPRPDEQYF	TGTGCCAGTAGTACAACAGGACCCCGTCCCGATGAGCAGTACTTC
TRBV5-6	NA	NA	TRBJ1-2	CASSREGYGYTF	TGTGCCAGCAGCCGCGAAGGGTATGGCTACACCTTC
TRBV6-5	NA	NA	TRBJ2-7	CASSQQGFYEQYF	TGTGCCAGCAGTCAACAAGGATTCTACGAGCAGTACTTC
TRBV28	NA	TRBD2	TRBJ2-2	CASIPTSITGELFF	TGTGCCAGCATCCCGACTAGCATAACCGGGGAGCTGTTTTTT
TRBV19	NA	NA	TRBJ2-1	CASRALSNNEQFF	TGTGCCAGTAGAGCACTATCCAACAATGAGCAGTTCTTC
TRBV6-5	NA	TRBD1	TRBJ1-2	CASSYSPGTGNGYTF	TGTGCCAGCAGTTACTCGCCCGGGACAGGGAATGGCTACACCTTC
TRBV5-4	NA	NA	TRBJ2-3	CASSLAAFPSTDTQYF	TGTGCCAGCAGCTTGGCCGCATTCCCTAGCACAGATACGCAGTATTTT
TRBV29-1	NA	TRBD1	TRBJ2-2	CSVHSGTGPGELFF	TGCAGCGTTCACTCCGGGACAGGGCCCGGGGAGCTGTTTTTT
TRBV6-1	NA	TRBD1	TRBJ1-2	CVSSVRDSYGYTF	TGTGTCAGCAGCGTTAGGGACAGCTATGGCTACACCTTC
TRBV11-2	NA	TRBD1	TRBJ2-7	CASSTRQGAYEQYF	TGTGCCAGCAGCACTCGACAGGGGGCCTACGAGCAGTACTTC
TRBV18	NA	NA	TRBJ2-7	CASSPPRAGGSYEQYF	TGTGCCAGCTCACCACCGAGGGCAGGGGGGTCCTACGAGCAGTACTTC
TRBV28	NA	NA	TRBJ2-7	CASTPSGTRYEQYF	TGTGCCAGCACCCCGTCCGGGACTCGCTACGAGCAGTACTTC
TRBV18	NA	TRBD2	TRBJ2-7	CASSPTAGGSYEQYF	TGTGCCAGCTCACCTACGGCGGGAGGGTCCTACGAGCAGTACTTC
TRBV6-5	NA	NA	TRBJ1-1	CASSYQSGNTEAFF	TGTGCCAGCAGTTACCAGTCTGGGAACACTGAAGCTTTCTTT
TRBV18	NA	TRBD1	TRBJ2-4	CASSAGQGSIQYF	TGTGCCAGCTCAGCTGGACAGGGTAGCATTCAGTACTTC